A selection of T cell receptor beta chains follows, all from one sample in a study of blood T cells in healthy people across ages. TCRdb re-derived calls from the 5' RACE reads in MiXCR, one entry per CDR3 protein. The sample carries around 800,000 distinct CDR3 sequences, 25% to 30% recorded once. These same records also appear under a second study, on T cells of mothers and their children.

The specimen was blood. All receptors derive from a boy aged 5-17 years in good health. The CDR3 runs from the conserved cysteine through the conserved F or W. The D gene is left open where the match is weak. Expanded clones get a size class; other rows say once, few or many, or leave the size out.

v_gene	abundance	j_gene	d_gene	CDR3nt	CDR3aa
TRBV9	.	TRBJ2-5	TRBD2	TGTGCCGGCAGCGTAGTAGCGGGGTGGGAGACCCAGTACTTC	CAGSVVAGWETQYF
TRBV20-1	few	TRBJ2-5	.	TGCAGTGCTAGGTCTGAGGGGTCGGCACAAGAGACCCAGTACTTC	CSARSEGSAQETQYF
TRBV7-9	.	TRBJ2-1	TRBD1	TGTGCCAGCAGCTCAGGGGACAGGGCCTACAATGAGCAGTTCTTC	CASSSGDRAYNEQFF
TRBV29-1	.	TRBJ2-1	.	TGCAGCGTTGAAGGAGGGGACGAATACAATGAGCAGTTCTTC	CSVEGGDEYNEQFF
TRBV12-3/TRBV12-4	.	TRBJ1-1	TRBD1	TGTGCCAGCAGTTTGCCCAGGGGGACTGAAGCTTTCTTT	CASSLPRGTEAFF
TRBV2	few	TRBJ2-5	TRBD1	TGTGCCAGCAGGGGACAGGGGAAAGAGACCCAGTACTTC	CASRGQGKETQYF
TRBV12-3/TRBV12-4	.	TRBJ1-6	.	TGTGCCAGCAGCGCACCCGGGAAACCAGGGTCACCCCTCCACTTT	CASSAPGKPGSPLHF
TRBV27	.	TRBJ1-2	.	TGTGCCAGCAGACGATCTGGGGGTGACTATGGCTACACCTTC	CASRRSGGDYGYTF
TRBV12-3/TRBV12-4	.	TRBJ2-5	TRBD2	TGTGCCAGCAGTTTCTCCTTAGCGGGGGGACGTCTTTTTTCGAAGACCCAGTACTTC	CASSFSLAGGRLFSKTQYF
TRBV13	few	TRBJ2-1	TRBD1	TGTGCCAGCAGCTTAAGACAGGGCAAAGGTGAGCAGTTCTTC	CASSLRQGKGEQFF
TRBV3-1	.	TRBJ2-5	TRBD2	TGTGCCAGCAGCCAAGATTTAGAACTAGCGGAGACCCAGTACTTC	CASSQDLELAETQYF
TRBV10-2	few	TRBJ2-1	.	TGCGCCAGCAAGGGTCTCCTCGGCCGTTCCTACAATGAGCAGTTCTTC	CASKGLLGRSYNEQFF
TRBV5-1	few	TRBJ2-3	TRBD2	TGCGCCAGCAGCTTGACTAGCGGCACAGGTACGCAGTATTTT	CASSLTSGTGTQYF
TRBV12-3/TRBV12-4	few	TRBJ1-5	TRBD1	TGTGCCAGCACCCTAGGGGGCAGAGAATTATATAGCAATCAGCCCCAGCATTTT	CASTLGGRELYSNQPQHF
TRBV6-1	.	TRBJ1-2	.	TGTGCCAGCAGTGAAGCGCGGGATGGCACCTATGGCTACACCTTC	CASSEARDGTYGYTF
TRBV5-1	few	TRBJ2-1	.	TGCGCCAGCAGCCTAACGGGGGCTGAGCAGTTCTTC	CASSLTGAEQFF
TRBV20-1	few	TRBJ1-2	.	TGCAGTGCCGCCACCCTACCAAGAGGGGGTGGCTACACCTTC	CSAATLPRGGGYTF
TRBV12-3/TRBV12-4	.	TRBJ1-2	.	TGTGCCAGCAGTCTGGGGGAGGACTATGGCTACACCTTC	CASSLGEDYGYTF
TRBV5-1	.	TRBJ2-7	TRBD2	TGCGCCAGCAGCTTGGCCGCGGGGGTATTAGGCGAGCAGTACTTC	CASSLAAGVLGEQYF
TRBV7-9	.	TRBJ2-1	TRBD2	TGTGCCAGCAGCTTAGTGCGCCTAGCGGGGGACAATGAGCAGTTCTTC	CASSLVRLAGDNEQFF
TRBV12-3/TRBV12-4	few	TRBJ2-1	.	TGTGCCAGCAGGCCCAATGGAGGGGACAATGAGCAGTTCTTC	CASRPNGGDNEQFF
TRBV4-2	.	TRBJ2-6	.	TGTGCCAGCAGCCAAGCGCAGGGGGGGAGCTCTGGGGCCAACGTCCTGACTTTC	CASSQAQGGSSGANVLTF
TRBV20-1	.	TRBJ2-2	.	TGCAGTGCTAGAGATGCGGGGATAAGCACCGGGGAGCTGTTTTTT	CSARDAGISTGELFF
TRBV12-3/TRBV12-4	.	TRBJ1-2	.	TGTGCCAGCACCCACCGGACAGAACACTATGGCTACACCTTC	CASTHRTEHYGYTF
TRBV12-3/TRBV12-4	few	TRBJ2-5	TRBD2	TGTGCCAGCAGTTTGAGCGGGGCGTCCCCAGAGACCCAGTACTTC	CASSLSGASPETQYF
TRBV27	.	TRBJ1-2	.	TGTGCCAGCAGTTTCCTCGGGGGGCAGGCTGACTATGGCTACACCTTC	CASSFLGGQADYGYTF
TRBV9	.	TRBJ2-1	TRBD2	TGTGCCAGCAGCTCTCGGACTAGCGGGGTAAGCTCCTACAATGAGCAGTTCTTC	CASSSRTSGVSSYNEQFF
TRBV5-1	.	TRBJ2-2	.	TGCGCCAGCAGCTTGATCCCGGGGACTAACACCGGGGAGCTGTTTTTT	CASSLIPGTNTGELFF
TRBV12-3/TRBV12-4	.	TRBJ2-7	.	TGTGCCAGCAGCCGGGAATTAAACTACGAGCAGTACTTC	CASSRELNYEQYF
TRBV19	.	TRBJ2-5	.	TGTGCCAGTAGTTCACGGGGAGGACTTGGGGAGACCCAGTACTTC	CASSSRGGLGETQYF
TRBV13	few	TRBJ1-4	.	TGTGCCAGCAGCCCACGTGGGGGAGGTGAAAAACTGTTTTTT	CASSPRGGGEKLFF
TRBV5-1	.	TRBJ2-3	.	TGCGCCAGCAGCTTGGTGACTGCGCAGGCCGATACGCAGTATTTT	CASSLVTAQADTQYF
TRBV15	few	TRBJ2-5	.	TGTGCCACCAGCACGTGGAGGGCCCAAGAGACCCAGTACTTC	CATSTWRAQETQYF
TRBV29-1	many	TRBJ2-3	.	TGCAGCGTTGACAGGACTGCCTCAGATACGCAGTATTTT	CSVDRTASDTQYF
TRBV12-3/TRBV12-4	once	TRBJ1-1	.	TGTGCCAGCAGCCGAGCCGGGCCCGGGGCTGAAGCTTTCTTT	CASSRAGPGAEAFF
TRBV30	.	TRBJ1-3	.	TGTGCCTGGAGTCCAAGTCTTGGAAACACCATATATTTT	CAWSPSLGNTIYF
TRBV20-1	few	TRBJ1-2	TRBD1	TGCAGTGCTACCGGGACAGAAACTTACTATGGCTACACCTTC	CSATGTETYYGYTF
TRBV7-2	few	TRBJ1-5	.	TGTGCCAGCAGCTTTCAGGCTGGGGGCAATCAGCCCCAGCATTTT	CASSFQAGGNQPQHF
TRBV6-5	.	TRBJ2-3	.	TGTGCCAGCAGTTATCTTAGGGGCCGCACCACCATACCAGATACGCAGTATTTT	CASSYLRGRTTIPDTQYF
TRBV28	.	TRBJ2-7	.	TGTGCCAGCATGAGGCTACAGGGTAGAGCCTACGAGCAGTACTTC	CASMRLQGRAYEQYF
TRBV10-1	few	TRBJ2-1	TRBD2	TGCGCCAGCAGTGCTAGCGGGGGGTTGAGGAATGAGCAGTTCTTC	CASSASGGLRNEQFF
TRBV11-2	few	TRBJ2-5	.	TGTGCCAGCAGCGCCCAGCGGGAGACCCAGTACTTC	CASSAQRETQYF
TRBV6-5	.	TRBJ1-4	TRBD1	TGTGCCAGCAGTACTACGCGCCCACAGGGGCTCGGTGAAAAACTGTTTTTT	CASSTTRPQGLGEKLFF
TRBV11-1	few	TRBJ2-5	.	TGTGCCAGCAGCGTATTATCCGGGACACATCAAGAGACCCAGTACTTC	CASSVLSGTHQETQYF
TRBV4-2	.	TRBJ2-3	TRBD2	TGTGCCAGCAGCCAAGATCGTCGGCGGGGGGGAGATACGCAGTATTTT	CASSQDRRRGGDTQYF
TRBV3-1	.	TRBJ2-5	TRBD1	TGTGCCAGCAGTCTTGGACAGGAGAACTACCAAGAGACCCAGTACTTC	CASSLGQENYQETQYF
TRBV12-3/TRBV12-4	.	TRBJ2-7	.	TGTGCCAGCAGCTCCCAGACTAGTGATCACGAGCAGTACTTC	CASSSQTSDHEQYF
TRBV28	.	TRBJ2-5	.	TGTGCCAGCTCGACAGGCCCCGGGGGGGAGACCCAGTACTTC	CASSTGPGGETQYF
TRBV20-1	.	TRBJ1-4	TRBD1	TGCAGTGCTACCCGGGACAGCAATAATGAAAAACTGTTTTTT	CSATRDSNNEKLFF